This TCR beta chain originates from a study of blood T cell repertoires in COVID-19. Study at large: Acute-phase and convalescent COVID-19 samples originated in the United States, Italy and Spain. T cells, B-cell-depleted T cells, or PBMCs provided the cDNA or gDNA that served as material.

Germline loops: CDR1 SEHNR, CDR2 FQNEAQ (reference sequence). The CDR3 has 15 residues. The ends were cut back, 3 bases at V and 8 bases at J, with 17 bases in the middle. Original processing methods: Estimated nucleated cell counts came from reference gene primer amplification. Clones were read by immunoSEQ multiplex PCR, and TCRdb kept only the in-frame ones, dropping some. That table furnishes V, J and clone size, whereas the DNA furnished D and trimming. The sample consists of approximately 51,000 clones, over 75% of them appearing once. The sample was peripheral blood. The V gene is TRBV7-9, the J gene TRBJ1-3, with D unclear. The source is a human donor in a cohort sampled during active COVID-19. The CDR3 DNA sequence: TGTGCCAGCAGCTTCCAGTCCGCAGGCCCAGACACCATATATTTT. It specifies CASSFQSAGPDTIYF.